This TCR beta chain was found in a study of blood T cell repertoires in COVID-19. Study as a whole: Whether acute or convalescent, the COVID-19 samples came from the United States, Italy and Spain.

Trimming removed 8 bases from V and 7 bases from J, with 14 bases in between. This CDR3 spans 12 amino acids. The germline V gene encodes CDR1 LGHNT and CDR2 FRNRAP. In the source study's methods: Reference gene primer amplification gave nucleated cell count estimates. The method was immunoSEQ multiplex PCR; TCRdb's version includes in-frame clones alone and lacks a portion of them. V, J and clone size derive from that table, while D and trimming were established from the DNA sequence. The sample lists around 84,000 clones, 75% to 85% seen once, with around 11% in the top ten. This chain uses TRBV12-5 with TRBJ2-5; D is possibly TRBD2 (5 bases). This TCR derives from a woman aged 40 to 50 with active or convalescent COVID-19. Sequenced: peripheral blood. CDR3 coding DNA: TGTGCTAGTCATAAGGGAGAGGGGACCCAGTACTTC. Amino acid sequence: CASHKGEGTQYF.